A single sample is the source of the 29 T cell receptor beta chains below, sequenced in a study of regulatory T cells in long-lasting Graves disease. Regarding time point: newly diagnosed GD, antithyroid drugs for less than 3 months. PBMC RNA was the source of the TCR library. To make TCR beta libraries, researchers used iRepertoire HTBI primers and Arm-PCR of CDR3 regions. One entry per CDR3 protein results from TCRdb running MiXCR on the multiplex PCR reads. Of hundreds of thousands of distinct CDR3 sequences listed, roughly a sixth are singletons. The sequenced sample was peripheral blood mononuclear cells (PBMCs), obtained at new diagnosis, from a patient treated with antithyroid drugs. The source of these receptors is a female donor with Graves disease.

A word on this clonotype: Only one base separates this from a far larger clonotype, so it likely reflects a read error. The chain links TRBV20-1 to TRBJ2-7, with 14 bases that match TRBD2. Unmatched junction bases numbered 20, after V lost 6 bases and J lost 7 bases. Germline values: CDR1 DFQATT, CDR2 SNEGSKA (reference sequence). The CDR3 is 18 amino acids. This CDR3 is CSAQDSRLAGGPYDEQYF. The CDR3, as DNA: TGCAGTGCCCAGGACAGCCGACTAGCGGGGGGGCCTTATGATGAGCAGTACTTC.

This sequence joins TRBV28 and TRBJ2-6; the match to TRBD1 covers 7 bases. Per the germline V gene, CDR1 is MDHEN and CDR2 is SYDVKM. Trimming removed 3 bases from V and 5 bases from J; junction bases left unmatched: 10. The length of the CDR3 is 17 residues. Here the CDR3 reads CASSFKGAYGRANVLTF. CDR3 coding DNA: TGTGCCAGCAGTTTTAAGGGGGCTTATGGGAGGGCCAACGTCCTGACTTTC.

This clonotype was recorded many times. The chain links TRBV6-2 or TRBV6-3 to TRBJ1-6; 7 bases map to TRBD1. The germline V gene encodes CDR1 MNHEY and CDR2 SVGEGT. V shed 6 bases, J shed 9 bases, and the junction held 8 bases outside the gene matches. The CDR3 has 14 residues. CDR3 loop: CASRITGASSPLHF. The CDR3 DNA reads TGTGCCAGCAGGATCACAGGGGCATCTTCACCCCTCCACTTT.

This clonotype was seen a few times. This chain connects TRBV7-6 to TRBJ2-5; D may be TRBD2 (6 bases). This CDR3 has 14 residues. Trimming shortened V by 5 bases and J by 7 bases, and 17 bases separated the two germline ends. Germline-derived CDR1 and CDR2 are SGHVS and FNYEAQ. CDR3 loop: CASSTPEGVGTQYF. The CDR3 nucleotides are TGTGCCAGCAGCACCCCGGAGGGTGTTGGGACCCAGTACTTC.

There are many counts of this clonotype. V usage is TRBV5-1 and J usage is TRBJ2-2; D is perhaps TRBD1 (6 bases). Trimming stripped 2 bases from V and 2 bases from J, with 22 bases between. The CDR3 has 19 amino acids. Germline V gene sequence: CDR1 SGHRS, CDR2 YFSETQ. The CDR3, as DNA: TGCGCCAGCAGCTTATACCTGAAGACCGGGACACTTAACACCGGGGAGCTGTTTTTT. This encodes CASSLYLKTGTLNTGELFF.

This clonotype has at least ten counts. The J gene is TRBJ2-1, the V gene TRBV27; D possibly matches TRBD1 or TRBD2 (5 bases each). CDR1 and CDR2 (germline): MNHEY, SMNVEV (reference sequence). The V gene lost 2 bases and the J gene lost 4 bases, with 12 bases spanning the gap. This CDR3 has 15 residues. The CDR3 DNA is TGTGCCAGCAGTTTAAGGGGTAGCGCATACAATGAGCAGTTCTTC. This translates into CASSLRGSAYNEQFF.

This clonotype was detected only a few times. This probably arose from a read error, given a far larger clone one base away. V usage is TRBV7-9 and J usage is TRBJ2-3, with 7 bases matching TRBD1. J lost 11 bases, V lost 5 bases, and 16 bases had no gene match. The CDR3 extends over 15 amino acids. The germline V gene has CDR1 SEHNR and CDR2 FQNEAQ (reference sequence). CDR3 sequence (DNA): TGTGCCAGCAGCCAAGGTCAGCTGGGGCAGGGGGTGCAGTATTTT. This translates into CASSQGQLGQGVQYF.

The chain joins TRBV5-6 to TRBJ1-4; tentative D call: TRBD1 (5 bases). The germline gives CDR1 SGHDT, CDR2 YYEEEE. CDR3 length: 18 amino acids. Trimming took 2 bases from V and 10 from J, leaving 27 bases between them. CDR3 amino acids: CASSFTAQAIRGRAKLFF. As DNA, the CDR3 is TGTGCCAGCAGCTTTACGGCACAGGCAATTCGGGGCCGGGCAAAACTGTTTTTT.

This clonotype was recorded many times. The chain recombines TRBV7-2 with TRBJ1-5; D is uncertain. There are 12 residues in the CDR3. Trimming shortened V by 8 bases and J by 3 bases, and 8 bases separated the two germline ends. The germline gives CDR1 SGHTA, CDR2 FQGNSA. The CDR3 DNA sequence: TGTGCCAGCGGATGGGACAATCAGCCCCAGCATTTT. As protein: CASGWDNQPQHF.

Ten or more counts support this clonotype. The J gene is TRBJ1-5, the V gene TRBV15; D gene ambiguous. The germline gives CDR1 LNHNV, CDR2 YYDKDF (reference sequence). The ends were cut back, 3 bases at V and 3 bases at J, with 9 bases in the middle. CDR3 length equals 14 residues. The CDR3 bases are TGTGCCACCAGCAGGTCGCGGTTCAATCAGCCCCAGCATTTT. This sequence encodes CATSRSRFNQPQHF.

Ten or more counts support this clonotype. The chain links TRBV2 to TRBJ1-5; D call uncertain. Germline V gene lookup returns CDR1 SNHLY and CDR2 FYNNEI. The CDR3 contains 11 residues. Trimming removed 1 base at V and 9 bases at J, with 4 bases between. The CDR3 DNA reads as TGTGCCAGCAGTGAAGTTGGGCCCCAGCATTTT. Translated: CASSEVGPQHF.

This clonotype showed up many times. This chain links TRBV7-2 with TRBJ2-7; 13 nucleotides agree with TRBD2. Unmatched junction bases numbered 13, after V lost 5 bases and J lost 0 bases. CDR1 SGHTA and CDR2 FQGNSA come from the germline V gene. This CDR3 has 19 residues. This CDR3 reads CASSRTTGLAGVSSYEQYF. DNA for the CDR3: TGTGCCAGCAGCCGCACTACCGGACTAGCGGGAGTGAGCTCCTACGAGCAGTACTTC.

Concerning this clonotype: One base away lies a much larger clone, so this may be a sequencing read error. In DNA form, the CDR3 reads TGTGGCAGCAGCGTTTCGACAGGGGATCCCCACGAGCAGTACTTC. This gives the protein CGSSVSTGDPHEQYF. This chain uses TRBV9 with TRBJ2-7; TRBD1 agrees at 8 bases. CDR3 length: 15 residues. Germline CDR1 reads SGDLS; CDR2 reads YYNGEE.

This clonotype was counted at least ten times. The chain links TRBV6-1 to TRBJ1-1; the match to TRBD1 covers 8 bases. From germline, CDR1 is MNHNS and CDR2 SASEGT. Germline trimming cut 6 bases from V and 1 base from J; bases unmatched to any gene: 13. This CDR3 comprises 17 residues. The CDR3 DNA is TGTGCCAGCAGACTGCCTCAGGGGGCAAGGCGGAACACTGAAGCTTTCTTT. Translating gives CASRLPQGARRNTEAFF.

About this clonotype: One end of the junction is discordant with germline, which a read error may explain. CDR3 sequence reads: CAGSRTVYEQYF. CDR3 sequence (DNA): TGTGCCGGCAGTCGGACAGTCTACGAGCAGTACTTC. V is TRBV7-9 and J is TRBJ2-7; perhaps TRBD1 as D (6 bases). The CDR3 runs to 12 residues. Germline CDR1 and CDR2: SEHNR and FQNEAQ (reference sequence).

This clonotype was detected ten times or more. The CDR3 here is CASSSTGPHHARGYTF. CDR3 in DNA: TGTGCCAGCAGCTCCACAGGGCCCCACCATGCTAGGGGCTACACCTTC. The rearrangement joins TRBV7-2 to TRBJ1-2; tentatively, D is TRBD1 (6 bases). CDR3 length: 16 residues. Germline V lookup: CDR1 SGHTA, CDR2 FQGNSA. The V gene lost 4 bases and the J gene lost 8 bases, with 23 bases spanning the gap.

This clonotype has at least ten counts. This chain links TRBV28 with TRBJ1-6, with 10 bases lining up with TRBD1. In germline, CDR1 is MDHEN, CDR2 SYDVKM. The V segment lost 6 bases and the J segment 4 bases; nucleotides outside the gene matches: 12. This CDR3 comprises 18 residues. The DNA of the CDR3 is TGTGCCAGCAGGGGGGACAGGGGAGGAGGAGGATATAATTCACCCCTCCACTTT. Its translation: CASRGDRGGGGYNSPLHF.

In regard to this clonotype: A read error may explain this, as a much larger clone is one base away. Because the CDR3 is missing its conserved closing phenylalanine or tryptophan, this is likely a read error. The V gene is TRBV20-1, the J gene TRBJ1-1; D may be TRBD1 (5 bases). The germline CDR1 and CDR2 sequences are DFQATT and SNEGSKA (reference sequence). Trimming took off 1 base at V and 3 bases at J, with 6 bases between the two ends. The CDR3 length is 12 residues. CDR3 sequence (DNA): TGCAGTGCTAGAGCAGGGTACACTGAAGCTTTCTCT. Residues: CSARAGYTEAFS.

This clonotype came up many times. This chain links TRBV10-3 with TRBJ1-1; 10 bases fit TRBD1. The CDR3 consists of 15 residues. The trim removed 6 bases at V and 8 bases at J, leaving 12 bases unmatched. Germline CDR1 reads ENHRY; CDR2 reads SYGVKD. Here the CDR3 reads CAISNGQGVLPEAFF. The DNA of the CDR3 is TGTGCCATCAGCAACGGACAGGGGGTCCTTCCAGAAGCTTTCTTT.

The chain's CDR3 is CASSLWSGSSGEQYF. CDR3 bases: TGTGCCAGCAGTTTATGGAGCGGGAGTTCGGGGGAGCAGTACTTC. This chain links TRBV28 with TRBJ2-7, with 8 nucleotides matching TRBD2. Per germline, CDR1 MDHEN and CDR2 SYDVKM. Trimming at V came to 0 bases and at J to 7 bases, leaving 8 bases not matched to a gene. This CDR3 is built from 15 residues.

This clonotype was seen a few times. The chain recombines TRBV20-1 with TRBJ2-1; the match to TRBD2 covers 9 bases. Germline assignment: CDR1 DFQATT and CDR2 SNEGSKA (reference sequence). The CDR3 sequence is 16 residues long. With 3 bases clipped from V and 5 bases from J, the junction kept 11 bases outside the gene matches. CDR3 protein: CSARFPAGGPNNEQFF. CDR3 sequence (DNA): TGCAGTGCTAGGTTTCCAGCGGGGGGACCAAACAATGAGCAGTTCTTC.

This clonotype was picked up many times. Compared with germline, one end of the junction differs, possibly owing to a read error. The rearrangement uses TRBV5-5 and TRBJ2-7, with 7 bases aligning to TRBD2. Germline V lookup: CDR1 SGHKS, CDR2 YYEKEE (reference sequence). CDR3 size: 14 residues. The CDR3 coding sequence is TGTGCCAACAGCTCGGGCGGGAGTTGGGACGAGCAGTACTTC. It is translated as CANSSGGSWDEQYF.

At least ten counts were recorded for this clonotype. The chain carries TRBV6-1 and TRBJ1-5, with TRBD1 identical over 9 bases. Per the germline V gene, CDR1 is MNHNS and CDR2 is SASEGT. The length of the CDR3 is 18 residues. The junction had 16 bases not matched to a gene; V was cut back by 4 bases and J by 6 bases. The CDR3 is CASSARPGGTGTGQPQHF. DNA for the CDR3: TGTGCCAGCAGTGCTCGGCCGGGGGGGACAGGGACGGGTCAGCCCCAGCATTTT.

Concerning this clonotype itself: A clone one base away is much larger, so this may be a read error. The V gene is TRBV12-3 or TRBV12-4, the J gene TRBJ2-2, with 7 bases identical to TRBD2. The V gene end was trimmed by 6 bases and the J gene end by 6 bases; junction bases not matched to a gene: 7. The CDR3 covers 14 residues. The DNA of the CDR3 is TGTGCCAGCAGCTCTCTAAGCGGGGCCGGGGAGCTGTTTTTT. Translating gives CASSSLSGAGELFF.

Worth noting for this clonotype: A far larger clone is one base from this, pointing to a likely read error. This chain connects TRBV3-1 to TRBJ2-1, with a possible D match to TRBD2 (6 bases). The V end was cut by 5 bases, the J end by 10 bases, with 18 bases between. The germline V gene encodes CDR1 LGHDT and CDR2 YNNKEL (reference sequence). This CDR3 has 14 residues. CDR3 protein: CASSFAGITYEQFF. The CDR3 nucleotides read TGTGCCAGCAGCTTTGCGGGGATAACCTACGAGCAGTTCTTC.

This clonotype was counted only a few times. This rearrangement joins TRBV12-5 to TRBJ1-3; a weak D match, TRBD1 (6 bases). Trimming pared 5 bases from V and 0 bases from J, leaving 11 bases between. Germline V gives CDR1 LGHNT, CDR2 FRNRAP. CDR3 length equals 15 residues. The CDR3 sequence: CASGPTGSSGNTIYF. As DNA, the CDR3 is TGTGCTAGTGGTCCTACAGGGAGCTCTGGAAACACCATATATTTT.

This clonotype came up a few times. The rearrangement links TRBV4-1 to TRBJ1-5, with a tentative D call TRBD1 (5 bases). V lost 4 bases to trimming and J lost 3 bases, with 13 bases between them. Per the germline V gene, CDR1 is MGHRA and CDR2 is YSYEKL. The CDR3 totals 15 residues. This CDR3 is CASSRDPGNNQPQHF. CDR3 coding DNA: TGCGCCAGCAGCCGGGACCCGGGAAACAATCAGCCCCAGCATTTT.

DNA for the CDR3: TGTGCCAGCAGTGGACAGGGGGCGATCAGCGAAGGGGGCGAGCAGTACTTC. Its translation: CASSGQGAISEGGEQYF. The V gene is TRBV6-1, the J gene TRBJ2-7; TRBD1 matches at 10 bases. Looked up from germline, CDR1 is MNHNS and CDR2 is SASEGT. This CDR3 comprises 17 residues. With V trimmed by 4 bases and J by 6 bases, 15 bases remained unmatched.

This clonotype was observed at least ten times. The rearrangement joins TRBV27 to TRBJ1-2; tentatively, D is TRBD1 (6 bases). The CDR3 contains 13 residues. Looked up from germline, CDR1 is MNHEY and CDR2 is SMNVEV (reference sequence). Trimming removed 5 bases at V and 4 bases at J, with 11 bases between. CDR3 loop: CASSVIGGYGYTF. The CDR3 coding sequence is TGTGCCAGCAGTGTGATAGGGGGCTATGGCTACACCTTC.